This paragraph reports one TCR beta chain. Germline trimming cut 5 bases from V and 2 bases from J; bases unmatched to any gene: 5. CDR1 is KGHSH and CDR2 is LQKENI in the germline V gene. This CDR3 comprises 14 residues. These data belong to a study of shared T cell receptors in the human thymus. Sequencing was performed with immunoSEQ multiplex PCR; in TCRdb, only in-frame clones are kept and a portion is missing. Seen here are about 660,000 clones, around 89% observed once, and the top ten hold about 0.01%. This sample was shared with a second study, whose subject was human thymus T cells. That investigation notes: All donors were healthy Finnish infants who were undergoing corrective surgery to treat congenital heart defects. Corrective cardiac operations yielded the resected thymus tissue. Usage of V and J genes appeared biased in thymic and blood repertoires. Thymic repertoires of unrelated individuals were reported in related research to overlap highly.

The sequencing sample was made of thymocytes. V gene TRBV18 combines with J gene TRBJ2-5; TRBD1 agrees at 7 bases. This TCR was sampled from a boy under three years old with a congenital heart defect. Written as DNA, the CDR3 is TGTGCCAGCTCATTCCCGACAGGGCAAGAGACCCAGTACTTC. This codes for CASSFPTGQETQYF. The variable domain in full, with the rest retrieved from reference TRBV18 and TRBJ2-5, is NAGVMQNPRHLVRRRGQEARLRCSPMKGHSHVYWYRQLPEEGLKFMVYLQKENIIDESGMPKERFSAEFPKEGPSILRIQQVVRGDSAAYFCASSFPTGQETQYFGPGTRLLVL.